The 27 T cell receptor beta chains listed next were all sequenced from one sample in a study of T-cell memory formation after mild COVID-19. TCRdb re-derived calls from the 5' RACE reads in MiXCR, one entry per CDR3 protein. The sample has about 340,000 distinct CDR3 sequences, over 10% seen once. Source material: PBMCs or a T cell subset sorted from them (not recorded which). These receptors originate from a man aged 18 to 29 who had mild COVID-19 (a few samples of this study predate the infection). Cell type and time point are not known.

This clonotype was observed a handful of times. The V call is TRBV20-1, the J call TRBJ1-4, with a weak D call TRBD1 (5 bases). CDR3 length equals 16 residues. V was shortened by 0 bases and J by 8 bases, with 19 bases between the two germline ends. Germline lookup yields CDR1 DFQATT and CDR2 SNEGSKA (reference sequence). The CDR3 region has the DNA TGCAGTGCTAGAGATCTCATTCGGCAGGGAGCAGAAAAACTGTTTTTT. This codes for CSARDLIRQGAEKLFF.

This clonotype was seen ten or more times. The V call is TRBV6-5, the J call TRBJ2-7; D call uncertain. The germline V gene has CDR1 MNHEY and CDR2 SVGAGI. Trimming took 0 bases from V and 0 from J, leaving 6 bases between them. This CDR3 is built from 14 residues. DNA for the CDR3: TGTGCCAGCAGTTACTCTGGCGCCTCCTACGAGCAGTACTTC. Translated: CASSYSGASYEQYF.

The genes are TRBV28 and TRBJ1-6; 12 positions match TRBD1. The CDR3 has 18 residues. The ends lost 6 bases at V and 8 bases at J; junction bases unmatched: 14. From germline, CDR1 is MDHEN and CDR2 SYDVKM. CDR3 in DNA: TGTGCCAGCAGATCTCCGGGACAGGGGGCCGTAGGGTATTCACCCCTCCACTTT. It yields the protein CASRSPGQGAVGYSPLHF.

V is TRBV20-1 and J is TRBJ2-1; 8 bases align to TRBD1. This CDR3 has 15 residues. CDR1 is DFQATT and CDR2 is SNEGSKA in the germline V gene (reference sequence). With V trimmed by 6 bases and J by 10 bases, 17 bases remained unmatched. The CDR3 nucleotides read TGCAGTGCAGAAAGGACAGGGCAATTCAGTGGGGAGCAGTTCTTC. It encodes CSAERTGQFSGEQFF.

This clonotype was counted between two and nine times. The chain employs TRBV12-3 or TRBV12-4 and TRBJ2-7; TRBD2 might be the D (5 bases). The CDR3 loop spans 13 amino acids. V lost 5 bases and J 2 bases, leaving 10 bases between the germline ends. The CDR3: CASSRTGTYEQYF. The DNA of the CDR3 is TGTGCCAGCAGTCGTACCGGGACCTACGAGCAGTACTTC.

To note about this clonotype: One end of the junction varies from germline; a read error may be responsible. This chain links TRBV7-2 with TRBJ2-7; D gene uncertain. The CDR3 extends over 14 amino acids. Germline CDR1 SGHTA, CDR2 FQGNSA. CDR3 sequence: CASRLGRGGIEQYF. CDR3 nucleotides: TGTGCCAGCAGATTAGGCCGTGGTGGGATCGAGCAGTACTTC.

The chain couples TRBV5-1 to TRBJ2-7; 14 bases fit TRBD2. The germline V gene has CDR1 SGHRS and CDR2 YFSETQ. This CDR3 contains 16 residues. Unmatched junction bases numbered 6, after V lost 4 bases and J lost 3 bases. The CDR3 protein is CASSPGGTSGGYEQYF. The CDR3 nucleotides are TGCGCCAGCAGCCCCGGAGGGACTAGCGGGGGCTACGAGCAGTACTTC. The full variable domain, rest sourced from reference TRBV5-1 and TRBJ2-7, is KAGVTQTPRYLIKTRGQQVTLSCSPISGHRSVSWYQQTPGQGLQFLFEYFSETQRNKGNFPGRFSGRQFSNSRSEMNVSTLELGDSALYLCASSPGGTSGGYEQYFGPGTRLTVT.

This clonotype showed up many times. This chain connects TRBV5-5 to TRBJ1-2; D is unclear. CDR1 SGHKS and CDR2 YYEKEE come from the germline V gene (reference sequence). With 0 bases removed from V and 3 bases from J, the gap between germline ends came to 12 bases. The length of the CDR3 is 15 residues. The CDR3 DNA is TGTGCCAGCAGCTTGGGGGAAACCCTCTACTATGGCTACACCTTC. Protein product: CASSLGETLYYGYTF.

This chain links TRBV4-3 with TRBJ2-1, with D hard to call. The CDR3 consists of 12 residues. V lost 1 base, J lost 9 bases, and 7 bases lay in between. Per the germline V gene, CDR1 is LGHNA and CDR2 is YSLEER. CDR3 sequence reads: CASSQGWGEQFF. CDR3 DNA sequence: TGCGCCAGCAGCCAAGGGTGGGGTGAGCAGTTCTTC.

This clonotype has more than one count but fewer than ten. The chain links TRBV6-2 or TRBV6-3 to TRBJ2-1; 7 positions agree with TRBD1. Germline CDR1 reads MNHEY; CDR2 reads SVGEGT. The CDR3 extends over 14 amino acids. The V segment lost 5 bases and the J segment 5 bases; nucleotides outside the gene matches: 6. The CDR3 region is CASSTLRGNNEQFF. DNA of the CDR3: TGTGCCAGCAGTACTCTCAGGGGGAACAATGAGCAGTTCTTC.

This clonotype turned up a few times. The V gene is TRBV29-1, the J gene TRBJ1-1; tentatively, D is TRBD1 (6 bases). V was cut by 6 bases and J by 0 bases, with 11 bases left in between. This CDR3 comprises 13 residues. The germline V gene has CDR1 SQVTM and CDR2 ANQGSEA. The CDR3 reads CSVRGNMNTEAFF. The CDR3, as DNA: TGCAGCGTCAGGGGTAACATGAACACTGAAGCTTTCTTT.

CDR3 DNA sequence: TGTGCCAGTAGTGGAGGGCCCGCGAACACCGGGGAGCTGTTTTTT. Translating it yields CASSGGPANTGELFF. The V call is TRBV19, the J call TRBJ2-2; TRBD2 is a possible D gene (6 bases). The germline V gene encodes CDR1 LNHDA and CDR2 SQIVND (reference sequence). The CDR3 has 15 amino acids. Trimming removed 5 bases from V and 0 bases from J, with 10 bases in between.

The chain links TRBV30 to TRBJ1-5; D may be TRBD1 (5 bases). V lost 2 bases, J lost 2 bases, and 7 bases lay in between. CDR1 and CDR2 (germline): GTSNPN, SVGIG (reference sequence). This CDR3 contains 13 residues. The DNA for the CDR3 is TGTGCCTGGAGTAAGACAGGCAATCAGCCCCAGCATTTT. It specifies CAWSKTGNQPQHF.

This clonotype has ten or more counts. The chain employs TRBV7-2 and TRBJ2-3, with D uncertain. Deletions cut 0 bases from V and 6 bases from J, with 7 bases between. Germline-derived CDR1 and CDR2 are SGHTA and FQGNSA. There are 13 residues in the CDR3. CDR3 sequence: CASSLAVTDTQYF. The DNA of the CDR3 is TGTGCCAGCAGCTTAGCGGTTACGGATACGCAGTATTTT.

This chain joins TRBV12-3 or TRBV12-4 and TRBJ2-7; perhaps TRBD2 as D (5 bases). The CDR3 contains 12 residues. The germline V and J ends were trimmed by 2 bases and 10 bases, with 12 bases remaining between them. In DNA, the CDR3 is TGTGCCAGCAGTTTAAAAGAGGGTAGACAGTACGTC. This translates into CASSLKEGRQYV.

The rearrangement links TRBV4-1 to TRBJ1-5; D may be TRBD1 (5 bases). Germline V gene sequence: CDR1 MGHRA, CDR2 YSYEKL. Trimming cost V 0 bases and J 2 bases, with 5 bases left between them. The CDR3 covers 14 residues. The CDR3 loop reads CASSQEGGNQPQHF. The CDR3 DNA reads TGCGCCAGCAGCCAAGAGGGGGGCAATCAGCCCCAGCATTTT.

The J gene is TRBJ2-1, the V gene TRBV20-1; D is unclear. From germline, CDR1 is DFQATT and CDR2 SNEGSKA (reference sequence). CDR3 length: 13 residues. V dropped 5 bases and J dropped 6 bases, with 14 bases sitting between them. The CDR3 reads CSAPRQPVNEQFF. The CDR3 nucleotides are TGCAGTGCTCCTCGCCAGCCGGTCAATGAGCAGTTCTTC.

The CDR3: CASSHGQANTDTQYF. In DNA, the CDR3 is TGCGCCAGCAGCCACGGACAGGCGAACACAGATACGCAGTATTTT. The gene calls are TRBV5-1 and TRBJ2-3, with TRBD1 matching 7 bases. The V segment lost 4 bases and the J segment 2 bases; nucleotides outside the gene matches: 7. The CDR3 spans 15 residues. CDR1 and CDR2 (germline): SGHRS, YFSETQ.

The sample holds a few counts of this clonotype. The rearrangement uses TRBV5-4 and TRBJ2-1; D is tentatively TRBD1 or TRBD2 (5 bases each). CDR1 and CDR2 (germline): SGHNT, YYREEE (reference sequence). This CDR3 region has 14 residues. V lost 0 bases and J 7 bases, leaving 11 bases between the germline ends. For the CDR3, the DNA is TGTGCCAGCAGCTTGGCCGGGACGGAGAATGAGCAGTTCTTC. Translated: CASSLAGTENEQFF.

A few counts support this clonotype. The chain has TRBV18 and TRBJ2-1, with D possibly being TRBD1 or TRBD2 (5 bases each). The CDR3 consists of 16 residues. Trimming cost V 2 bases and J 0 bases, with 11 bases left between them. Looked up from germline, CDR1 is KGHSH and CDR2 is LQKENI. The CDR3 DNA is TGTGCCAGCTCACCAAGGGCAGGGAGCTCCTACAATGAGCAGTTCTTC. It is translated as CASSPRAGSSYNEQFF.

This sequence joins TRBV4-1 and TRBJ2-7, with 7 positions matching TRBD2. CDR1 is MGHRA and CDR2 is YSYEKL in the germline V gene. The ends lost 0 bases at V and 2 bases at J; junction bases unmatched: 13. This CDR3 has 18 amino acids. The CDR3 nucleotides are TGCGCCAGCAGCCAAGATCGGTACCCGGGAGGACCCGCCTACGAGCAGTACTTC. Its translation: CASSQDRYPGGPAYEQYF.

The sample holds many counts of this clonotype. V usage is TRBV7-9 and J usage is TRBJ1-1, with 7 nucleotides matching TRBD1. Germline V gene sequence: CDR1 SEHNR, CDR2 FQNEAQ (reference sequence). The J segment lost 0 bases and the V segment lost 0 bases, leaving 13 bases of the junction unmatched. The CDR3 length is 19 residues. The CDR3 DNA follows: TGTGCCAGCAGCTTAGCGAGGGGGCAGCTGAAAATAATGAACACTGAAGCTTTCTTT. This gives the protein CASSLARGQLKIMNTEAFF.

The chain couples TRBV27 to TRBJ2-5; D is uncertain. The CDR3 sequence is 15 residues long. V lost 2 bases and J 1 base, leaving 11 bases between the germline ends. Germline lookup yields CDR1 MNHEY and CDR2 SMNVEV (reference sequence). CDR3 DNA: TGTGCCAGCAGTTTAGTACCCGTCCCCCAAGAGACCCAGTACTTC. Its translation: CASSLVPVPQETQYF.

There are a few counts of this clonotype. This chain uses TRBV20-1 with TRBJ2-3; 11 bases fit TRBD2. The J segment lost 7 bases and the V segment lost 7 bases, leaving 4 bases of the junction unmatched. The CDR3 is 12 residues long. In germline, CDR1 is DFQATT, CDR2 SNEGSKA (reference sequence). The CDR3 sequence: CSVSGGGYTQYF. CDR3 DNA: TGCAGTGTTAGCGGGGGGGGATATACGCAGTATTTT.

Here the CDR3 reads CASSLATGKGEKLFF. The CDR3 DNA reads as TGTGCCAGCAGCTTAGCTACAGGGAAGGGTGAAAAACTGTTTTTT. The V call is TRBV7-9, the J call TRBJ1-4; D perhaps matches TRBD1 (6 bases). The V gene lost 0 bases and the J gene lost 7 bases, with 12 bases spanning the gap. Germline assignment: CDR1 SEHNR and CDR2 FQNEAQ (reference sequence). This CDR3 is 15 amino acids long.

This clonotype was recorded many times. The chain has TRBV12-3 or TRBV12-4 and TRBJ2-3, with D perhaps TRBD1 (6 bases). The CDR3 contains 16 residues. V lost 6 bases and J lost 4, with 20 bases in between. The CDR3 nucleotides read TGTGCCAGCAGCCCTCCAGACCCCAGGGGAGCAGATACGCAGTATTTT. Its translation: CASSPPDPRGADTQYF.

This clonotype was observed a few times. The chain employs TRBV5-1 and TRBJ2-3; 9 bases are shared with TRBD2. The V gene end was trimmed by 4 bases and the J gene end by 5 bases; junction bases not matched to a gene: 11. CDR1 is SGHRS and CDR2 is YFSETQ in the germline V gene. The CDR3 extends over 16 amino acids. The CDR3 coding sequence is TGCGCCAGCAGCGAGAGGGCCGCGGGGGGGCAAGATACGCAGTATTTT. The encoded protein is CASSERAAGGQDTQYF.